This T cell receptor beta chain was observed in a study of blood T cell repertoires in COVID-19. Looking at the study overall: Acute and convalescent COVID-19 specimens originated in the United States, Italy and Spain. PBMCs, B-cell-depleted T cells, or T cells provided the cDNA or gDNA that made up the material.

Under the authors' procedure: By means of reference gene primer amplification, nucleated cell counts were estimated. Libraries were prepared by immunoSEQ multiplex PCR; TCRdb keeps only in-frame clonotypes and omits some of them. That table furnishes V, J and clone size, whereas the DNA furnished D and trimming. Among about 200,000 clones listed, about 88% were seen once. Study members were between about 18 and 100 years old and lived in around 24 US regions. Sequencing input: PBMCs or T cells enriched from blood (not recorded which). The receptor was derived from a woman aged 40 to 50 with acute COVID-19.

In nucleotides, the CDR3 is TGTGCCATCAGTGATCAGGGGGCTCAGGCAGATACGCAGTATTTT. Protein product: CAISDQGAQADTQYF. This chain links TRBV10-3 with TRBJ2-3, with 8 bases matching TRBD1. There are 15 residues in the CDR3. V lost 3 bases and J lost 4; bases outside the gene matches: 6. Germline CDR1 is ENHRY and CDR2 is SYGVKD.